The next 30 T cell receptor beta chains were all read from a single sample in a study of cytomegalovirus exposure and HLA in healthy donors. The primer mix had 60 Vbeta and 13 Jbeta primers. TCRdb's table, derived via immunoSEQ multiplex PCR, lists solely in-frame clones and lacks some. The data hold hundreds of thousands of clones, with 80% to 90% observed a single time. The sample taken for sequencing was PBMCs. All receptors come from a girl aged 2-10 years in good health and CMV-seronegative.

A few counts support this clone. V and J are TRBV5-1 and TRBJ2-2; 9 bases line up with TRBD2. The CDR3 is 16 residues long. Germline lookup yields CDR1 SGHRS and CDR2 YFSETQ. J gave up 2 bases and V 5 bases, and 7 bases lay outside the gene matches. CDR3 residues: CASRPWTSDNTGELFF. As DNA, the CDR3 is TGCGCCAGCAGACCTTGGACTAGCGATAACACCGGGGAGCTGTTTTTT.

This sequence joins TRBV2 and TRBJ2-7; 8 bases are a match to TRBD2. This CDR3 region has 15 residues. Germline trimming cut 4 bases from V and 2 bases from J; bases unmatched to any gene: 7. CDR1 and CDR2 from the germline V gene are SNHLY and FYNNEI. CDR3 amino acids: CASSGPPSGPYEQYF. Written as DNA, the CDR3 is TGTGCCAGCAGTGGGCCCCCTAGCGGGCCCTACGAGCAGTACTTC.

V gene TRBV4-1 combines with J gene TRBJ1-5, with unresolved D. V lost 0 bases to trimming and J lost 1 base, with 10 bases between them. Germline-derived CDR1 and CDR2 are MGHRA and YSYEKL. The CDR3 sequence is 16 residues long. Here the CDR3 DNA reads TGCGCCAGCAGCCAAGAACAGATTTCAAGCAATCAGCCCCAGCATTTT. It is translated as CASSQEQISSNQPQHF.

V is TRBV6-5 and J is TRBJ2-3, with 10 bases aligning to TRBD2. The trim removed 8 bases at V and 5 bases at J, leaving 10 bases unmatched. CDR3 size: 15 residues. Germline loops: CDR1 MNHEY, CDR2 SVGAGI. The DNA of the CDR3 is TGTGCCAGCCGTCCCAGCGGGAGGGCCGGAGATACGCAGTATTTT. Translation gives CASRPSGRAGDTQYF.

V gene TRBV6-1 combines with J gene TRBJ1-1; D not resolved. The CDR3 consists of 13 residues. V lost 1 base and J 5 bases, leaving 8 bases between the germline ends. Germline CDR1 and CDR2: MNHNS and SASEGT. DNA of the CDR3: TGTGCCAGCAGTGAAGGCGGTCGGACTGAAGCTTTCTTT. Protein sequence: CASSEGGRTEAFF.

The chain couples TRBV5-6 to TRBJ2-7, with 7 bases lining up with TRBD1. The CDR3 consists of 16 residues. The V gene's germline CDR1 is SGHDT and CDR2 YYEEEE. V shed 0 bases and J 1 base; nucleotides not matched to a gene: 7. This CDR3 is CASSLGATGKSYEQYF. The CDR3 nucleotides are TGTGCCAGCAGCTTGGGAGCGACAGGGAAGTCCTACGAGCAGTACTTC.

This clone has just a few counts. Compared with germline, one end of the junction differs, possibly owing to a read error. The chain carries TRBV6-1 and TRBJ2-7, with 10 positions matching TRBD1. The CDR3 covers 13 residues. Germline V gene lookup returns CDR1 MNHNS and CDR2 SASEGT. The CDR3 spells CASSEARMDRGDF. CDR3 bases: TGTGCCAGCAGTGAAGCGCGCATGGACAGGGGGGACTTC.

The rearrangement uses TRBV6-5 and TRBJ1-1; TRBD1 matches at 7 bases. The CDR3 covers 15 residues. With 5 bases clipped from V and 0 bases from J, the junction kept 6 bases outside the gene matches. CDR1 is MNHEY, CDR2 SVGAGI, per germline. The DNA for the CDR3 is TGTGCCAGCAGTCGACAGGGAAGGATGAACACTGAAGCTTTCTTT. The encoded protein is CASSRQGRMNTEAFF.

Points on this clone: Other DNA sequences in the sample encode the same CDR3. J is TRBJ1-2 and V is TRBV27, with TRBD1 as a possible D gene (5 bases). CDR3 length: 15 residues. Germline assignment: CDR1 MNHEY and CDR2 SMNVEV (reference sequence). The V and J ends lost 2 bases and 3 bases respectively, with 13 bases between them. The CDR3: CASSLSVGGDYGYTF. The CDR3 DNA follows: TGTGCCAGCAGTTTAAGCGTGGGGGGGGACTATGGCTACACCTTC.

The chain carries TRBV10-3 and TRBJ2-3; 9 bases are shared with TRBD2. Germline CDR1 ENHRY, CDR2 SYGVKD. The CDR3 runs 17 residues. J gave up 2 bases and V 0 bases, and 6 bases lay outside the gene matches. CDR3 coding DNA: TGTGCCATCAGTGAGTCGCCTCTAGCGGGGATCACAGATACGCAGTATTTT. Protein sequence: CAISESPLAGITDTQYF.

V usage is TRBV6-6 and J usage is TRBJ2-5, with D perhaps TRBD2 (5 bases). CDR1 is MNHNY, CDR2 SVGAGI, per germline (reference sequence). V was pared by 5 bases and J by 2 bases, with 12 bases between. The CDR3 runs 14 residues. Here the CDR3 DNA reads TGTGCCAGCAGTAATACCAGACTACAAGAGACCCAGTACTTC. Translated: CASSNTRLQETQYF.

V is TRBV30 and J is TRBJ2-5; 7 positions match TRBD1. Germline V gene data show CDR1 as GTSNPN and CDR2 as SVGIG (reference sequence). The V segment lost 2 bases and the J segment 5 bases; nucleotides outside the gene matches: 14. The CDR3 runs to 16 residues. The CDR3 loop is CAWSPSKGAGPETQYF. In DNA, the CDR3 is TGTGCCTGGAGTCCGTCCAAGGGGGCAGGACCGGAGACCCAGTACTTC.

The chain recombines TRBV2 with TRBJ2-7; TRBD2 matches at 12 bases. This CDR3 is built from 16 residues. In germline, CDR1 is SNHLY, CDR2 FYNNEI. Trimming removed 6 bases from V and 4 bases from J; junction bases left unmatched: 10. CDR3 DNA: TGTGCCAGCAGCTGGGACCTTGGGACTAGCGGGTACGAGCAGTACTTC. Residues: CASSWDLGTSGYEQYF.

In regard to this clone: The identical CDR3 is also encoded by other nucleotide sequences in the sample. The chain combines TRBV5-1 with TRBJ1-4; 10 nucleotides line up with TRBD1. Trimming cost V 4 bases and J 7 bases; bases outside gene matches: 4. CDR3 length: 14 amino acids. CDR1 SGHRS and CDR2 YFSETQ come from the germline V gene. CDR3 nucleotides: TGCGCCAGCAGCCCTGACAGGGGGCGTGAAAAACTGTTTTTT. It specifies CASSPDRGREKLFF.

This clone appeared a few times. This rearrangement joins TRBV10-3 to TRBJ1-5; D not resolved. Germline loops: CDR1 ENHRY, CDR2 SYGVKD. This CDR3 comprises 13 residues. V lost 7 bases and J lost 5, with 12 bases in between. CDR3 coding DNA: TGTGCCATCAATGCGGGCCGTGATCAGCCCCAGCATTTT. Translated: CAINAGRDQPQHF.

The chain is built from TRBV6-1 and TRBJ1-2; no clear D gene. Germline-derived CDR1 and CDR2 are MNHNS and SASEGT. CDR3 size: 13 residues. V gave up 2 bases and J gave up 3 bases, with 7 bases separating them. DNA for the CDR3: TGTGCCAGCAGTGAAACAGTTTACTATGGCTACACCTTC. Translating it yields CASSETVYYGYTF.

This chain connects TRBV19 to TRBJ2-1; 8 positions match TRBD2. The CDR3 has 17 residues. Germline V lookup: CDR1 LNHDA, CDR2 SQIVND (reference sequence). The ends lost 7 bases at V and 4 bases at J; junction bases unmatched: 15. The CDR3 region is CASTLSLSSGRYNEQFF. For the CDR3, the DNA is TGTGCCAGTACCTTATCCCTTTCTAGCGGGCGGTACAATGAGCAGTTCTTC.

This clone was counted only a few times. The chain combines TRBV6-1 with TRBJ1-5; D may be TRBD1 (5 bases). The CDR3 consists of 15 residues. Trimming took off 1 base at V and 1 base at J, with 8 bases between the two ends. In germline, CDR1 is MNHNS, CDR2 SASEGT. The chain's CDR3 is CASSEGGWSNQPQHF. In DNA, the CDR3 is TGTGCCAGCAGTGAAGGGGGCTGGAGCAATCAGCCCCAGCATTTT.

This clone was counted only a few times. The rearrangement links TRBV9 to TRBJ2-5, with 7 bases lining up with TRBD2. The CDR3 contains 13 residues. Trimming took 0 bases from V and 4 from J; bases not matched to a gene: 0. Germline CDR1 is SGDLS and CDR2 is YYNGEE. The CDR3 is CASSVAGGETQYF. The CDR3 DNA reads as TGTGCCAGCAGCGTAGCGGGGGGAGAGACCCAGTACTTC.

V and J are TRBV25-1 and TRBJ2-3; D is uncertain. Trimming left V 1 base short and J 7 bases short, with 3 bases between. Per germline, CDR1 MGHDK and CDR2 SYGVNS. The CDR3 spans 11 residues. The CDR3 sequence: CASSESHTQYF. CDR3 nucleotides: TGTGCCAGCAGTGAATCTCATACGCAGTATTTT.

The chain employs TRBV4-1 and TRBJ2-2; 11 nucleotides line up with TRBD2. Germline V gene lookup returns CDR1 MGHRA and CDR2 YSYEKL. Trimming at V came to 3 bases and at J to 6 bases, leaving 18 bases not matched to a gene. The CDR3 consists of 20 residues. CDR3 region: CASSHYRGGRLAGKAGELFF. For the CDR3, the DNA is TGCGCCAGCAGCCACTACAGGGGGGGGAGACTAGCGGGAAAAGCCGGGGAGCTGTTTTTT.

A few counts support this clone. V usage is TRBV2 and J usage is TRBJ1-1; no clear D. The CDR3 has 11 residues. V gave up 6 bases and J gave up 3 bases, with 5 bases separating them. Germline V CDR1 and CDR2: SNHLY, FYNNEI. Here the CDR3 reads CASRADTEAFF. The CDR3 nucleotides read TGTGCCAGCAGGGCGGACACTGAAGCTTTCTTT.

The CDR3 spells CASSPRLAGVYNEQFF. As DNA, the CDR3 is TGTGCCAGCAGCCCGAGACTAGCGGGGGTGTACAATGAGCAGTTCTTC. The rearrangement uses TRBV9 and TRBJ2-1, with 12 bases lining up with TRBD2. V was clipped by 4 bases and J by 4 bases; unmatched bases: 6. CDR3 length equals 16 residues. Germline CDR1 SGDLS, CDR2 YYNGEE.

The DNA for the CDR3 is TGTGCCAGCAGCAAACGGGGAGACGGGCCGGAGACCCAGTACTTC. Translating it yields CASSKRGDGPETQYF. This chain links TRBV9 with TRBJ2-5; tentative D call: TRBD2 (5 bases). CDR1 is SGDLS and CDR2 is YYNGEE in the germline V gene. Between the trimmed V and J ends, which lost 4 bases and 5 bases, there was a span of 18 bases. The CDR3 has 15 amino acids.

The chain employs TRBV7-2 and TRBJ2-5; 11 bases line up with TRBD2. Germline loops: CDR1 SGHTA, CDR2 FQGNSA. The CDR3 contains 16 residues. V dropped 6 bases and J dropped 5; count of bases not matched to a gene: 11. CDR3 sequence reads: CASSITSGSVGETQYF. In DNA form, the CDR3 reads TGTGCCAGCAGTATTACTAGCGGGAGTGTTGGGGAGACCCAGTACTTC.

J is TRBJ2-5 and V is TRBV12-5; 8 nucleotides match TRBD1. After removal of 3 bases from V and 4 bases from J, the junction contained 10 bases not matched to a gene. The CDR3 sequence is 16 residues long. Germline V gene data show CDR1 as LGHNT and CDR2 as FRNRAP. Written as DNA, the CDR3 is TGTGCTAGTGGTTTCGGTTACAGGGGGAAGGGAGAGACCCAGTACTTC. Amino acid sequence: CASGFGYRGKGETQYF.

V usage is TRBV19 and J usage is TRBJ1-5; no reliable D call. V lost 2 bases to trimming and J lost 7 bases, with 9 bases between them. Germline V CDR1 and CDR2: LNHDA, SQIVND (reference sequence). This CDR3 is built from 13 residues. The DNA for the CDR3 is TGTGCCAGTAGTATAAGGCGGGGACAGCCCCAGCATTTT. Translated, it gives CASSIRRGQPQHF.

V is TRBV7-2 and J is TRBJ2-5, with D uncertain. Germline V CDR1 and CDR2: SGHTA, FQGNSA. This CDR3 comprises 11 residues. V lost 5 bases to trimming and J lost 5 bases, with 6 bases between them. CDR3 protein: CASSQMETQYF. CDR3 nucleotides: TGTGCCAGCAGCCAGATGGAGACCCAGTACTTC.

This chain links TRBV28 with TRBJ2-4; 9 bases map to TRBD2. V was clipped by 5 bases and J by 7 bases; unmatched bases: 9. The CDR3 loop spans 15 amino acids. Germline CDR1 reads MDHEN; CDR2 reads SYDVKM. CDR3 sequence reads: CASSVIAGVRNIQYF. In nucleotides, the CDR3 is TGTGCCAGCAGTGTAATAGCGGGAGTGAGGAACATTCAGTACTTC.

This sequence joins TRBV15 and TRBJ1-4; 9 bases match TRBD1. V shed 5 bases and J 3 bases; nucleotides not matched to a gene: 1. The CDR3 is 14 residues long. Germline V gene lookup returns CDR1 LNHNV and CDR2 YYDKDF (reference sequence). For the CDR3, the DNA is TGTGCCACCAGCCGGGACAGGGCTAATGAAAAACTGTTTTTT. This codes for CATSRDRANEKLFF.